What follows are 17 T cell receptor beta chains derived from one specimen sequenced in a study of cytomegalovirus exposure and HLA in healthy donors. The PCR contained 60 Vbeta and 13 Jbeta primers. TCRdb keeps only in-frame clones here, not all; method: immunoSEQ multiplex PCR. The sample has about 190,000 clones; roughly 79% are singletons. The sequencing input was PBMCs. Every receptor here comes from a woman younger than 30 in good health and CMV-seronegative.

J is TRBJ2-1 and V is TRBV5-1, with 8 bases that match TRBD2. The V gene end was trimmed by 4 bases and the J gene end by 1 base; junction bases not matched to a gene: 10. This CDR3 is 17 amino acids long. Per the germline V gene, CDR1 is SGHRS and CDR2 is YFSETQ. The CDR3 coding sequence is TGCGCCAGCAGCCCCCTAGGACTAGCCCCTTCCTACAATGAGCAGTTCTTC. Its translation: CASSPLGLAPSYNEQFF.

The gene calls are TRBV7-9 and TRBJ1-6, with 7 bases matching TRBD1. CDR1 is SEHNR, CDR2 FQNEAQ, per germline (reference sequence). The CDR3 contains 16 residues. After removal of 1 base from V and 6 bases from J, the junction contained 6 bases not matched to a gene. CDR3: CASSLGPRDSNSPLHF. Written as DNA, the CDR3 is TGTGCCAGCAGCTTAGGCCCACGGGACAGTAATTCACCCCTCCACTTT.

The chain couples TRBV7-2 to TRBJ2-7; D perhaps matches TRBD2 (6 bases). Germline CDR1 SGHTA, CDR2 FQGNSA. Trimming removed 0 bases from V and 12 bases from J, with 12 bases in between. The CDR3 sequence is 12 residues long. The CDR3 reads CASSLAGGTAYF. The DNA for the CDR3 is TGTGCCAGCAGCTTAGCGGGAGGAACGGCGTACTTC.

The CDR3 spells CASSQALAGDLLHEQFF. CDR3 coding DNA: TGCGCCAGCAGCCAAGCGCTCGCGGGAGACCTCCTCCATGAGCAGTTCTTC. The chain joins TRBV4-3 to TRBJ2-1; 7 positions match TRBD2. Germline CDR1 LGHNA, CDR2 YSLEER. Losses at the gene ends were 1 base for V and 8 bases for J; bases not matched to a gene: 14. The CDR3 is made up of 17 amino acids.

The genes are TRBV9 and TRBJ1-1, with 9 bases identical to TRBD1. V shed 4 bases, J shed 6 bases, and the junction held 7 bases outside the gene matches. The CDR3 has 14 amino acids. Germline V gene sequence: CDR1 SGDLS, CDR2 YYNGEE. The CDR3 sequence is CASSPRTGEAEAFF. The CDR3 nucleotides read TGTGCCAGCAGCCCCCGGACAGGGGAGGCTGAAGCTTTCTTT.

The CDR3: CASSKWHTSNQPQHF. In DNA, the CDR3 is TGTGCCAGCAGCAAATGGCACACTAGCAATCAGCCCCAGCATTTT. The rearrangement links TRBV21-1 to TRBJ1-5; the DNA was not used to check the table's D call, TRBD1. TRBV21-1 has pseudogene status. There are 15 residues in the CDR3.

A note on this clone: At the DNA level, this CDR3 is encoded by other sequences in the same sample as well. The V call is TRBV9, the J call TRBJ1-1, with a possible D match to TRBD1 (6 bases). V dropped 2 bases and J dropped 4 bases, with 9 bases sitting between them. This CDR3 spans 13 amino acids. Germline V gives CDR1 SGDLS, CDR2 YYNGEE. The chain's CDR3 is CASSVEQGTEAFF. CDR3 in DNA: TGTGCCAGCAGCGTGGAACAGGGCACTGAAGCTTTCTTT.

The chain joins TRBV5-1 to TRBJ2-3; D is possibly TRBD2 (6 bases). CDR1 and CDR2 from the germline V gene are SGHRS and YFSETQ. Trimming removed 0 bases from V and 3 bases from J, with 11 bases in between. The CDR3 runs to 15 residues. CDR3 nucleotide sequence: TGCGCCAGCAGCTTGGATGGAGGGCCGACAGATACGCAGTATTTT. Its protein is CASSLDGGPTDTQYF. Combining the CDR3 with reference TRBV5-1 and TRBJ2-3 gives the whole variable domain KAGVTQTPRYLIKTRGQQVTLSCSPISGHRSVSWYQQTPGQGLQFLFEYFSETQRNKGNFPGRFSGRQFSNSRSEMNVSTLELGDSALYLCASSLDGGPTDTQYFGPGTRLTVL.

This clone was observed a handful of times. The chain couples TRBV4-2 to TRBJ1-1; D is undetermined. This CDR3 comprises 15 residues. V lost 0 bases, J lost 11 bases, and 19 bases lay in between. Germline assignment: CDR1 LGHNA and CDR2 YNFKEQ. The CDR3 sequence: CASSQDGTIALRAFF. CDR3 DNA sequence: TGTGCCAGCAGCCAAGATGGAACGATAGCACTGCGCGCTTTCTTT.

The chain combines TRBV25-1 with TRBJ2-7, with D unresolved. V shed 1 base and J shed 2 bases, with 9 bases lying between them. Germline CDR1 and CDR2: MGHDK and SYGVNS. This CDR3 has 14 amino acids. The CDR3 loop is CASSESKNTYEQYF. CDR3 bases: TGTGCCAGCAGTGAATCCAAGAACACCTACGAGCAGTACTTC.

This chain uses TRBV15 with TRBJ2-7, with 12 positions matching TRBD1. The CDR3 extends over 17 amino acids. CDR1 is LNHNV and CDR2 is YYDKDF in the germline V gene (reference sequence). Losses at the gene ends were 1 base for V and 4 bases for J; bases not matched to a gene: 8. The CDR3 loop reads CATSRGGTGGRKYEQYF. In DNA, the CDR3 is TGTGCCACCAGCAGAGGGGGGACAGGGGGCCGTAAATACGAGCAGTACTTC.

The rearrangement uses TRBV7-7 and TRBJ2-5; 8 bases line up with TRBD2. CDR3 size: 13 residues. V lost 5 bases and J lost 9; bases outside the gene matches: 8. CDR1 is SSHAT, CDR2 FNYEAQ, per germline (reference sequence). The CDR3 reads CASSREGGSPQYF. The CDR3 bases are TGTGCCAGCAGCCGGGAGGGTGGCAGCCCCCAGTACTTC.

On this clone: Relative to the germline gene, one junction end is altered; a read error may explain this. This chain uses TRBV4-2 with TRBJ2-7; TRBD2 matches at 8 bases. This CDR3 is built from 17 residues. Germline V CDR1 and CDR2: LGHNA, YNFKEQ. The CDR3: CAGSQGRGTSLTYEQYF. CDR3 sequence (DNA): TGTGCCGGCAGCCAAGGGCGCGGGACTAGTCTAACCTACGAGCAGTACTTC.

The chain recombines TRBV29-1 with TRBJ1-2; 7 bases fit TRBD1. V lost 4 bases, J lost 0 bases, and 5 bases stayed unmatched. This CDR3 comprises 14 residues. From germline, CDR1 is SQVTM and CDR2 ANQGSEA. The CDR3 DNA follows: TGCAGCGTTGGGAAGACAGGGTCTAACTATGGCTACACCTTC. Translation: CSVGKTGSNYGYTF. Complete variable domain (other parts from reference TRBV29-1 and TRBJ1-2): SAVISQKPSRDICQRGTSLTIQCQVDSQVTMMFWYRQQPGQSLTLIATANQGSEATYESGFVIDKFPISRPNLTFSTLTVSNMSPEDSSIYLCSVGKTGSNYGYTFGSGTRLTVV.

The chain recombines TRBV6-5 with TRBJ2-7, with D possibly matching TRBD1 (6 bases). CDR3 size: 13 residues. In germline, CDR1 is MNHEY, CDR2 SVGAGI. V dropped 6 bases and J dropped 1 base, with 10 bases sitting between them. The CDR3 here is CASRDSSSYEQYF. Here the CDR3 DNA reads TGTGCCAGCAGGGACAGTAGTTCCTACGAGCAGTACTTC.

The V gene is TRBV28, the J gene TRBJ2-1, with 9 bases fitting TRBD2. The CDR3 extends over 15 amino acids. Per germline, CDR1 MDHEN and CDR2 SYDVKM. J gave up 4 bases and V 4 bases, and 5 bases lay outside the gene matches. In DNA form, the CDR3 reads TGTGCCAGCAGTTCGCTAGCGGGACGTTACAATGAGCAGTTCTTC. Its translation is CASSSLAGRYNEQFF.

The CDR3 DNA reads TGCGCCAGCAGCAGGGGACAGATCTATGGCTACACCTTC. Translated, it gives CASSRGQIYGYTF. The chain joins TRBV5-1 to TRBJ1-2; 7 positions match TRBD1. The CDR3 totals 13 residues. Germline CDR1 SGHRS, CDR2 YFSETQ. V shed 4 bases, J shed 4 bases, and the junction held 4 bases outside the gene matches. Combining the CDR3 with reference TRBV5-1 and TRBJ1-2 gives the whole variable domain KAGVTQTPRYLIKTRGQQVTLSCSPISGHRSVSWYQQTPGQGLQFLFEYFSETQRNKGNFPGRFSGRQFSNSRSEMNVSTLELGDSALYLCASSRGQIYGYTFGSGTRLTVV.